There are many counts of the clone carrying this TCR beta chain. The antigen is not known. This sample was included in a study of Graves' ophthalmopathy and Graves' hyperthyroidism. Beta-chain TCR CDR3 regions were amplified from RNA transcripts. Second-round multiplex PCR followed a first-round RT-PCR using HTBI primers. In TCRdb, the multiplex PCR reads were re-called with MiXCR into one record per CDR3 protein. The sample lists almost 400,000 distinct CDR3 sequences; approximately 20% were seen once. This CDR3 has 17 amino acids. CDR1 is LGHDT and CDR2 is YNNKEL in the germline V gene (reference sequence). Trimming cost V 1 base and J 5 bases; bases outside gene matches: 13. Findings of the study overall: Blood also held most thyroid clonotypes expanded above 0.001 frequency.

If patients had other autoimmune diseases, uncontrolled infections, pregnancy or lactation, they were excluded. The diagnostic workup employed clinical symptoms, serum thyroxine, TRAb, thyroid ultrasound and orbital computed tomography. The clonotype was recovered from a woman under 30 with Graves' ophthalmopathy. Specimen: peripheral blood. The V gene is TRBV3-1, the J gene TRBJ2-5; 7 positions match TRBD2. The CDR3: CASSQARSREIEETQYF. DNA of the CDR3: TGTGCCAGCAGCCAAGCACGCTCGCGGGAGATTGAGGAGACCCAGTACTTC.